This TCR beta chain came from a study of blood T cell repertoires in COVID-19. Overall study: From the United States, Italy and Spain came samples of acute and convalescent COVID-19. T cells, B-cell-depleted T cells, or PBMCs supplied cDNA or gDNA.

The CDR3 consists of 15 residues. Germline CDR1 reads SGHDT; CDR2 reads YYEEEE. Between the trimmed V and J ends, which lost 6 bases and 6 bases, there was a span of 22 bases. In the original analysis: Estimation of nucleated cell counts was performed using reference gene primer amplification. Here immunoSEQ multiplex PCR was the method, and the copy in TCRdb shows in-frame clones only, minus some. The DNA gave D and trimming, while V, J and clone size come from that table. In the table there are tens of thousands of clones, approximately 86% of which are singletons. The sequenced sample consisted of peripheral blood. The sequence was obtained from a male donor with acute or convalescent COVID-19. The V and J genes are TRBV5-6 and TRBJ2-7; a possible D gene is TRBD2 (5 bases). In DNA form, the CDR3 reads TGTGCCAGCAAAGGAGTAGGGAGCCCCTTCGTCGAGCAGTACTTC. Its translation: CASKGVGSPFVEQYF. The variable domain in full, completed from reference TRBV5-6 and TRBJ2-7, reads DAGVTQSPTHLIKTRGQQVTLRCSPKSGHDTVSWYQQALGQGPQFIFQYYEEEERQRGNFPDRFSGHQFPNYSSELNVNALLLGDSALYLCASKGVGSPFVEQYFGPGTRLTVT.